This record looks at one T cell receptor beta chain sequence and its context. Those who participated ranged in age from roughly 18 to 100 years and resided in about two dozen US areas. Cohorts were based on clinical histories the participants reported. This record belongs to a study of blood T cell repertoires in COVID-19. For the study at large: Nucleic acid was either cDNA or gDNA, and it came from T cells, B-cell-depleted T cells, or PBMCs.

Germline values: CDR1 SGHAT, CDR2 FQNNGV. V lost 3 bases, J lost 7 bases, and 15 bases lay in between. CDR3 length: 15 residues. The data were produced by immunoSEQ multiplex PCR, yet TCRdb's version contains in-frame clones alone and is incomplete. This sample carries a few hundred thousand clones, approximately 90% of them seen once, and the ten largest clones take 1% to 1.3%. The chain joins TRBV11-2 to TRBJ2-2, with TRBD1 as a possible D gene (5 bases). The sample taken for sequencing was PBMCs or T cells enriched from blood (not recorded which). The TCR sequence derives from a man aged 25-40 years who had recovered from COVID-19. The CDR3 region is CASSFQVLGVGELFF. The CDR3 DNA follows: TGTGCCAGCAGCTTCCAAGTTTTAGGGGTCGGGGAGCTGTTTTTT. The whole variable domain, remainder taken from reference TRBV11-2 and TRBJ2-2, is EAGVAQSPRYKIIEKRQSVAFWCNPISGHATLYWYQQILGQGPKLLIQFQNNGVVDDSQLPKDRFSAERLKGVDSTLKIQPAKLEDSAVYLCASSFQVLGVGELFFGEGSRLTVL.